This TCR beta chain was identified in a study of vaccination and CD4 T cells after COVID-19. The germline V and J ends were trimmed by 4 bases and 0 bases, with 6 bases remaining between them. Germline loops: CDR1 GTSNPN, CDR2 SVGIG (reference sequence). The length of the CDR3 is 12 residues. Sequencing of DNA taken from cultured CD4+ T cells relied on the Oncomine TCR Beta short-read assay. Genomic DNA was extracted from cultured CD4+ T cells. From the PCR reads, TCRdb called clonotypes with MiXCR, one entry per CDR3 protein. The profile shows around 18,000 distinct CDR3 sequences, 50% to 60% of them singletons. This sample's treatment: roughly ten-day PBMC culture with coronavirus spike peptide pools or control peptides (ViraFEST assay). ViraFEST relied on peptide pools to expand antigen-specific T cells; the TCRs were sequenced afterward. About this clonotype: Antigen unknown.

The sequence was collected from a human donor who had recovered from COVID-19. Sequences were derived from CD4+ T cells from blood, cultured in vitro, sampled after SARS-CoV-2 vaccination. The V and J genes are TRBV30 and TRBJ1-2; D unresolved. CDR3 loop: CAWKVTNYGYTF. CDR3 nucleotide sequence: TGTGCCTGGAAAGTGACTAACTATGGCTACACCTTC.